The present T cell receptor beta chain was sequenced within a study of CD8 T cells in ankylosing spondylitis. Quantitative molecular-barcoded 5'-RACE generated the TCR beta libraries. Each CDR3 protein is one row after TCRdb ran MiXCR on the 5' RACE reads. Counted here are fewer than 750,000 distinct CDR3 sequences, 15% to 20% occurring once; the ten biggest clones make up around a fifth. Findings and limits, study-wide: Disease-linked clones were found to be CD8+ and relatively rare in peripheral blood. One TCR beta motif, made up of seven to nine highly homologous variants, appeared characteristic of ankylosing spondylitis blood.

In the case of this clonotype: What it binds is unknown.

Trimming took off 0 bases at V and 1 base at J, with 14 bases between the two ends. The CDR3 length is 17 residues. The germline gives CDR1 SGHTA, CDR2 FQGNSA. The rearrangement joins TRBV7-2 to TRBJ2-3; a weak D match, TRBD1 (6 bases). This clonotype originated in a male donor with ankylosing spondylitis. The sample was blood, either unsorted or a sorted T cell fraction (not recorded which). The CDR3 protein is CASSLAGASAGTDTQYF. Written as DNA, the CDR3 is TGTGCCAGCAGCTTAGCGGGGGCCTCGGCAGGCACAGATACGCAGTATTTT.